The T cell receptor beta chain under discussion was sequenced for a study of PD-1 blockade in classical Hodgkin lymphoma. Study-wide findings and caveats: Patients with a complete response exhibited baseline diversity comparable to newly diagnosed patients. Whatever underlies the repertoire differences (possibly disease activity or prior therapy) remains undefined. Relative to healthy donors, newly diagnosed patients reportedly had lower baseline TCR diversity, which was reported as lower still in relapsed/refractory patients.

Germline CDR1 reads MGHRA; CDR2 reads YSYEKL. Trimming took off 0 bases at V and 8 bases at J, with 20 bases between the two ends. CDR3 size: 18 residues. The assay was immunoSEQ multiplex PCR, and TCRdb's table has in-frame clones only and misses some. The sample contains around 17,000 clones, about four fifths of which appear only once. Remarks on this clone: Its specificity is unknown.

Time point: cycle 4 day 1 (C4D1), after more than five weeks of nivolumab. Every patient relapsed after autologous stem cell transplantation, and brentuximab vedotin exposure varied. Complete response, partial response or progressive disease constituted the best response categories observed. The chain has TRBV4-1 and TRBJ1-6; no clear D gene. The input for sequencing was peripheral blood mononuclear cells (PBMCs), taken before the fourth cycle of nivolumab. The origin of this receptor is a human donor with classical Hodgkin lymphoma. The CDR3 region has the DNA TGCGCCAGCAGCCAAGATCCCGCGGGCTCAGAGGAATATTCACCCCTCCACTTT. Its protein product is CASSQDPAGSEEYSPLHF.